Reported below is one T cell receptor beta chain. Its antigen remains unidentified. The data were obtained in a study of OX40 agonist ivuxolimab in advanced cancers. About the study: A history of anti-PD-1, anti-PD-L1 or anti-CTLA-4 therapy was acceptable, and over 30% had some. Partial responses, seen in three patients, involved one hepatocellular carcinoma and two cutaneous melanomas.

Trimming pared 6 bases from V and 2 bases from J, leaving 11 bases between. The CDR3 sequence is 14 residues long. Germline assignment: CDR1 MNHEY and CDR2 SVGAGI. Broader study findings: Mean expanded clone counts were higher in CD8+ than CD4+ T cells.

The protocol was immunoSEQ multiplex PCR, while the TCRdb copy is restricted to in-frame clones and leaves out a portion. Counted here are 55,000 to 65,000 clones, 85% occurring once; the ten biggest clones make up approximately 3.6%. The sample here was CD4+ or CD8+ T cells sorted from blood, taken in a trial of the OX40 agonist ivuxolimab. The sequence came from an adult with an advanced solid tumor such as melanoma, head and neck, liver or kidney cancer. The V call is TRBV6-5, the J call TRBJ1-3; weak D call: TRBD1 (6 bases). CDR3 sequence: CASSQQGTGNTIYF. CDR3 in DNA: TGTGCCAGCAGCCAACAGGGAACTGGAAACACCATATATTTT.